These 11 T cell receptor beta chains came from one sample sequenced in a study of Ad26.COV2.S vaccination and SARS-CoV-2 variants. The method was immunoSEQ multiplex PCR; TCRdb's version includes in-frame clones alone and lacks a portion of them. The data show fewer than 400,000 clones, 75% to 90% seen once. Treatment here: about 20 received Ad26.COV2.S at low or high dose, single or two shots; roughly 5 received placebo; per-sample allocation not given. Samples were taken on day 63 after the first vaccine or placebo injection. The sample was peripheral blood, taken in a trial of Ad26.COV2.S vaccine versus placebo. These TCRs come from a person between 18 and 65 years old who received the Ad26.COV2.S COVID-19 vaccine or a placebo.

The V call is TRBV2, the J call TRBJ2-2; D might be TRBD2 (7 bases). The CDR3 covers 14 residues. Trimming pared 6 bases from V and 3 bases from J, leaving 11 bases between. The germline V gene has CDR1 SNHLY and CDR2 FYNNEI. CDR3 protein: CASRGEGDTGELFF. CDR3 in DNA: TGTGCCAGCAGAGGGGAGGGGGACACCGGGGAGCTGTTTTTT.

CDR3 bases: TGTGCCGGCGACGAAATGTACCAAGAGACCCAGTACTTC. This gives the protein CAGDEMYQETQYF. The chain has TRBV2 and TRBJ2-5; no clear D gene. This CDR3 region has 13 residues. The V end was cut by 11 bases, the J end by 0 bases, with 13 bases between. Germline CDR1 is SNHLY and CDR2 is FYNNEI.

V and J are TRBV10-3 and TRBJ2-3, with TRBD2 matching 10 bases. V lost 5 bases, J lost 2 bases, and 1 base stayed unmatched. This CDR3 comprises 14 residues. Looked up from germline, CDR1 is ENHRY and CDR2 is SYGVKD. CDR3 sequence reads: CAISLAGDTDTQYF. The CDR3 DNA reads as TGTGCCATCAGTCTAGCGGGGGACACAGATACGCAGTATTTT.

CDR3 sequence reads: CASRQGESSPLHF. The DNA of the CDR3 is TGTGCCAGCCGACAGGGGGAATCGTCACCCCTCCACTTT. This chain uses TRBV2 with TRBJ1-6, with 9 nucleotides matching TRBD1. The V and J ends lost 8 bases and 10 bases, in that order; junction bases with no gene match: 6. The CDR3 runs to 13 residues. Per germline, CDR1 SNHLY and CDR2 FYNNEI.

The genes are TRBV30 and TRBJ2-7; 9 bases line up with TRBD2. Germline V gives CDR1 GTSNPN, CDR2 SVGIG (reference sequence). V was clipped by 1 base and J by 3 bases; unmatched bases: 4. The CDR3 runs to 14 residues. The CDR3 protein is CAWSESAGGYEQYF. DNA of the CDR3: TGTGCCTGGAGTGAGTCAGCGGGGGGCTACGAGCAGTACTTC.

The rearrangement links TRBV29-1 to TRBJ1-5, with TRBD1 as a possible D gene (6 bases). V lost 4 bases and J lost 5, with 21 bases in between. Germline assignment: CDR1 SQVTM and CDR2 ANQGSEA. The CDR3 consists of 16 residues. CDR3 amino acids: CSVVVTGIKGDQPQHF. CDR3 coding DNA: TGCAGCGTTGTAGTCACAGGGATCAAAGGGGATCAGCCCCAGCATTTT.

The CDR3 spells CASSVKGIAEAFF. For the CDR3, the DNA is TGCGCCAGCAGTGTAAAGGGGATCGCTGAAGCTTTCTTT. The chain uses TRBV10-1 and TRBJ1-1, with a possible D match to TRBD1 (5 bases). The ends were cut back, 4 bases at V and 6 bases at J, with 12 bases in the middle. CDR1 is WNHNN, CDR2 SYGVQD, per germline (reference sequence). The length of the CDR3 is 13 residues.

The chain has TRBV4-1 and TRBJ1-1; TRBD1 matches 8 bases. The CDR3 runs 15 residues. V was pared by 3 bases and J by 1 base, with 4 bases of the junction left unmatched. Germline CDR1 and CDR2: MGHRA and YSYEKL. The DNA of the CDR3 is TGCGCCAGCAGCCAGTGGGACAGGAGGAACACTGAAGCTTTCTTT. This encodes CASSQWDRRNTEAFF.

V usage is TRBV6-2 or TRBV6-3 and J usage is TRBJ1-2; the D gene is possibly TRBD1 (5 bases). With 4 bases removed from V and 4 bases from J, the gap between germline ends came to 13 bases. CDR3 size: 14 residues. Germline assignment: CDR1 MNHEY and CDR2 SVGEGT. This chain's CDR3 is CASSSEGAGYGYTF. The CDR3 DNA reads TGTGCCAGCAGTTCAGAAGGGGCTGGCTATGGCTACACCTTC.

DNA for the CDR3: TGCGCCAGCAGCCCCGGGGGGGGCGAGCAGTACTTC. It specifies CASSPGGGEQYF. The gene calls are TRBV5-1 and TRBJ2-7; 8 nucleotides agree with TRBD2. CDR3 length: 12 residues. CDR1 is SGHRS, CDR2 YFSETQ, per germline. J gave up 6 bases and V 4 bases, and 3 bases lay outside the gene matches.

The chain employs TRBV27 and TRBJ1-5, with TRBD1 identical over 7 bases. V lost 0 bases, J lost 3 bases, and 5 bases stayed unmatched. The CDR3 has 16 residues. Germline CDR1 MNHEY, CDR2 SMNVEV (reference sequence). This CDR3 is CASSLSGQSFNQPQHF. For the CDR3, the DNA is TGTGCCAGCAGTTTATCGGGACAGTCATTCAATCAGCCCCAGCATTTT.